This paragraph covers one T cell receptor beta chain sequence. Its cognate antigen is unknown. The study recruited healthy Caucasian donors from Russia who were aged about 6 to 90. Alongside a J-beta primer mix, a sample-barcoded 5' primer served in a second PCR lasting roughly 7 to 11 cycles. Each of the cDNA molecules was tagged by a template-switch adaptor with 12 random nucleotides. TCRdb used MiXCR to reprocess the 5' RACE reads, holding one entry per CDR3 protein. This table holds approximately 800,000 distinct CDR3 sequences, 58% found once. The sample belongs to a study of blood T cells in healthy people across ages. The study, taken as a whole, reports: Among long-lived donors, naive CD4+ cells were more numerous and diversity higher than in aged donors.

This CDR3 has 13 residues. Germline values: CDR1 DFQATT, CDR2 SNEGSKA (reference sequence). V lost 6 bases and J lost 0; bases outside the gene matches: 2. This receptor was taken from a man aged 25 to 45 in good health. Sequencing used blood. The V call is TRBV20-1, the J call TRBJ2-1; 7 nucleotides match TRBD2. The CDR3 DNA sequence: TGCAGTGCGGTAGCGGGCTCCTACAATGAGCAGTTCTTC. Translating gives CSAVAGSYNEQFF.